Listed below are T cell receptor beta chains from one sample, sequenced in a study of T cell repertoires in cytomegalovirus infection. Via MiXCR, TCRdb re-called the reads, giving one row per CDR3 protein. Among 300,000 to 400,000 distinct CDR3 sequences listed, 20% to 25% were seen once. These receptors' targets are unknown. Sample: cultured PBMCs, taken from culture after CMV antigen stimulation. These receptor sequences come from a human donor in good health (CMV status not recorded). Some clones in this sample may be carry-over from other donors' samples. CDR3s leave out the opening cysteine and the closing phenylalanine or tryptophan. Some rows mark clone size as missing; the rest say once, few, many or name a class of expanded clone.

V gene	clone size	CDR3 protein
TRBV6-8	-	ASSGGYQETQY
TRBV19	-	ASSRPGQTSGNTIY
TRBV7-2	many	ASGRAGASQETQY
TRBV20-1	-	SARDVGGSSYNEQF
TRBV5-6	-	ASSLDVRARGETQY
TRBV27	few	ASSPGLAALAKNIQY
TRBV29-1	-	SGQRGASLLEQF
TRBV12-3/TRBV12-4	few	ASRPWGTGEETQY
TRBV12-3/TRBV12-4	many	ASSIRQGVNNEQF
TRBV6-2/TRBV6-3	few	ASLPGQANTGELF
TRBV6-2/TRBV6-3	-	ASSYSETHLNTAAF
TRBV7-8	many	ASSDSGGMDTQY
TRBV19	-	ASRDVVAYNEQF
TRBV7-3	-	ASSPRDRFRLY
TRBV12-5	many	ASGLEGLAGDEQF
TRBV5-4	-	ASSTLQGSSPDTQY
TRBV7-8	many	ASEDRGTQPQH
TRBV10-3	-	AIRPGTGGTGELF
TRBV20-1	-	SARGQGDPYNEQF
TRBV6-8	-	ASRSTGASTDTQY
TRBV12-3/TRBV12-4	once	ASSAQGVGEAF
TRBV12-3/TRBV12-4	-	ASSLSVEQF
TRBV7-9	few	ASSLPGTPYNEQF
TRBV7-9	few	ASSPVMTGTGFHNEQF
TRBV7-6	many	ASSLALGNQPQH
TRBV6-5	-	ASRTPGSFDEQF
TRBV7-2	many	ASSLGTQTYNEQF
TRBV12-3/TRBV12-4	few	ASSFVLLTEAF
TRBV7-2	-	ASRILGVSNQPQH
TRBV7-8	many	ASSFIPAGGLGFTEAF
TRBV19	few	ASSPQTGGLPLH
TRBV5-4	few	ASSLAAPSTEAF
TRBV6-2/TRBV6-3	-	ASSYPPGLAGAWELF
TRBV7-6	-	ASSYRVLDSPLH
TRBV27	-	ASSLVDSFTDTQY